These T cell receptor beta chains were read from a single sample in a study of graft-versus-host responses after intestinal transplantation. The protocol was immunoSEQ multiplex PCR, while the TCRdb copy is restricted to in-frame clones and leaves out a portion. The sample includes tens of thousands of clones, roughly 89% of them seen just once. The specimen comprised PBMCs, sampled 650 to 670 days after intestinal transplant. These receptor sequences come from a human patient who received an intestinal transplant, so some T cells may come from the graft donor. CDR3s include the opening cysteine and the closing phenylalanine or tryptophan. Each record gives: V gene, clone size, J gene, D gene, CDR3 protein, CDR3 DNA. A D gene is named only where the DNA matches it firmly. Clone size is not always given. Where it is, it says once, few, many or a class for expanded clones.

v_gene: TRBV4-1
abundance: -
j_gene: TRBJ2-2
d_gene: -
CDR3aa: CASSQGWNTGELFF
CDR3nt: TGCGCCAGCAGCCAAGGCTGGAACACCGGGGAGCTGTTTTTT

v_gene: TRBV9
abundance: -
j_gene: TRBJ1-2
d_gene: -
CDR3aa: CASSVGGGYGYTF
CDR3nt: TGTGCCAGCAGCGTTGGAGGGGGCTATGGCTACACCTTC

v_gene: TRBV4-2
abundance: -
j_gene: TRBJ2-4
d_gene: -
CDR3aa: CASSRPTLGVAKNIQYF
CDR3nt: TGTGCCAGCAGCCGACCTACACTTGGGGTGGCCAAAAACATTCAGTACTTC

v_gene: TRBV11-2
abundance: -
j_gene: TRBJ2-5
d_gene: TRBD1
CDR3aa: CASSRGGQGSETQYF
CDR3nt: TGTGCCAGCAGCCGGGGGGGACAGGGGTCGGAGACCCAGTACTTC

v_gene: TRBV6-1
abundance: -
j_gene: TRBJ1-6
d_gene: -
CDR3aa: CASSEVAGTSVLHF
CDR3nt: TGTGCCAGCAGTGAAGTTGCGGGTACTTCGGTCCTCCACTTT

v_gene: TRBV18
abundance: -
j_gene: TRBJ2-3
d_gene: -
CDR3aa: CASSRPTGYLDTQYF
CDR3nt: TGTGCCAGCTCACGCCCGACAGGTTACTTAGATACGCAGTATTTT

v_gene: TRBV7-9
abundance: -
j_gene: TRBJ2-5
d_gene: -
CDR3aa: CASSLAQGGEETQYF
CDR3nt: TGTGCCAGCAGCTTAGCACAGGGAGGGGAAGAGACCCAGTACTTC

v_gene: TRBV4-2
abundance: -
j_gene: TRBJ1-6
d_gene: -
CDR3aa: CASSLDQGNSPLHF
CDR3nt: TGTGCCAGCAGCTTGGACCAGGGGAATTCACCCCTCCACTTT

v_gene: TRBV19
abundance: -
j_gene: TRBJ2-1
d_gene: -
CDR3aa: CASSLGLPTYNEQFF
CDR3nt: TGTGCCAGTAGTTTGGGACTCCCCACCTACAATGAGCAGTTCTTC

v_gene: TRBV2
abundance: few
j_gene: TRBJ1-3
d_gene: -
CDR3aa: CASAGTPDTIYF
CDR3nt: TGTGCCAGCGCCGGGACTCCGGACACCATATATTTT

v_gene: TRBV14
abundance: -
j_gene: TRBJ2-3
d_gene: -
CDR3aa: CASSQVSGPDTQYF
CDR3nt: TGTGCCAGCAGCCAAGTCTCGGGGCCAGATACGCAGTATTTT

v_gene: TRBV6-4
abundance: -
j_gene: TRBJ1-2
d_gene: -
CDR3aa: CASSDSPFRRVAF
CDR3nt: TGTGCCAGCAGTGACTCTCCTTTCCGGAGGGTGGCATTC

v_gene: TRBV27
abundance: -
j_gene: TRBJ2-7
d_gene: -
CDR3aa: CASSLSSGPGEQYF
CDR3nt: TGTGCCAGCAGTTTATCGTCAGGGCCTGGGGAGCAGTACTTC

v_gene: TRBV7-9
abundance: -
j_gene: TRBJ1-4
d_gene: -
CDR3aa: CASSLGGVESEKLFF
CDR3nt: TGTGCCAGCAGCTTAGGTGGGGTGGAGAGTGAAAAACTGTTTTTT

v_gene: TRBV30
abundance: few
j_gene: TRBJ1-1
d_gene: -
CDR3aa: CAWSAQVETEAFF
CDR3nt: TGTGCCTGGAGTGCGCAGGTGGAGACTGAAGCTTTCTTT

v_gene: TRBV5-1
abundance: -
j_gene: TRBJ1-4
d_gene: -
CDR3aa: CASSRTGNEKLFF
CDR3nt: TGCGCCAGCAGCCGTACAGGGAATGAAAAACTGTTTTTT

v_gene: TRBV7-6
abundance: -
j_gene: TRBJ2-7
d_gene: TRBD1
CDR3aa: CASSRDRAGEQYF
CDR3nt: TGTGCCAGCAGCCGAGACAGGGCGGGCGAGCAGTACTTC

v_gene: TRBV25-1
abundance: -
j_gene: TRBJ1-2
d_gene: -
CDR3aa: CASSESLPSNYGYTF
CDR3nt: TGTGCCAGCAGTGAATCTCTCCCCTCAAACTATGGCTACACCTTC

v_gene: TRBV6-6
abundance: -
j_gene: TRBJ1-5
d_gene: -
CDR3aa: CASSYGGAGNQPQHF
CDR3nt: TGTGCCAGCAGTTACGGGGGGGCAGGCAATCAGCCCCAGCATTTT

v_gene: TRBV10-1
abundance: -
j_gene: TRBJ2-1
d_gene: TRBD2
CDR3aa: CASSERTGGLDNEQFF
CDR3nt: TGCGCCAGCAGTGAAAGGACGGGGGGGCTGGACAATGAGCAGTTCTTC

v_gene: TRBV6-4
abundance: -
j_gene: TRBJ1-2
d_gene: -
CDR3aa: CASRNYGYTF
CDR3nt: TGTGCCAGCAGAAATTATGGCTACACCTTC

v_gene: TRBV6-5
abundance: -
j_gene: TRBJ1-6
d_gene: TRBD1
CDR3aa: CASSYAGTGHSPLHF
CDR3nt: TGTGCCAGCAGTTACGCCGGGACAGGTCACTCACCCCTCCACTTT

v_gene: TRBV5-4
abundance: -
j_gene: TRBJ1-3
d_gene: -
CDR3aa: CASSPSGGSPGNTIYF
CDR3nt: TGTGCCAGCAGCCCCTCGGGGGGGTCGCCTGGAAACACCATATATTTT

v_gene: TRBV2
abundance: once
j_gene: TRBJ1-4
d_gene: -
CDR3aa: CASSDPGTINEKLFF
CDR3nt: TGTGCCAGCAGTGACCCCGGGACAATTAATGAAAAACTGTTTTTT

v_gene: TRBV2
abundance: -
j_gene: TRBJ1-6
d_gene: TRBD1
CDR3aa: CASRGTGSPRSPLHF
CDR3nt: TGTGCCAGCAGGGGGACAGGGTCTCCACGGTCACCCCTCCACTTT

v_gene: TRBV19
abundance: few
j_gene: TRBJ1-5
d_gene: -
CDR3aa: CASSLRNQPQHF
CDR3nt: TGTGCCAGTAGTCTGAGAAATCAGCCCCAGCATTTT

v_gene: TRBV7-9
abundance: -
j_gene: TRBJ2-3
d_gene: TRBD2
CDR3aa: CASSPGLAGVDTQYF
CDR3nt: TGTGCCAGCAGCCCGGGACTAGCGGGGGTAGATACGCAGTATTTT

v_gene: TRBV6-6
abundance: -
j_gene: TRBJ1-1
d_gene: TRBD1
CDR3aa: CASRGTGPDTEAFF
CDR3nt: TGTGCCAGCAGGGGGACAGGCCCTGACACTGAAGCTTTCTTT

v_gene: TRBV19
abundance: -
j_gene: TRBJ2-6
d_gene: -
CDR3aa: CASSILPEETNVLTF
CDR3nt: TGTGCCAGTAGTATCCTGCCGGAGGAGACCAACGTCCTGACTTTC

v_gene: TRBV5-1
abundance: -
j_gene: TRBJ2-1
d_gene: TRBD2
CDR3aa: CASRLAGGNNEQFF
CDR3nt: TGCGCCAGCCGACTAGCGGGGGGAAACAATGAGCAGTTCTTC

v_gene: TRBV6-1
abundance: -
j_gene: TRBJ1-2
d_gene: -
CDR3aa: CASSARDRANYGYTF
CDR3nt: TGTGCCAGCAGTGCTAGGGACCGTGCTAACTATGGCTACACCTTC

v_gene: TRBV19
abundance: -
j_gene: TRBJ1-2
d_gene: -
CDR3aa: CASSMPGSVYGYTF
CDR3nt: TGTGCCAGTAGTATGCCCGGATCGGTCTATGGCTACACCTTC

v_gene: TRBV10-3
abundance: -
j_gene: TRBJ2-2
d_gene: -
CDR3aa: CAIRNTGELFF
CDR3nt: TGTGCCATCAGAAACACCGGGGAGCTGTTTTTT

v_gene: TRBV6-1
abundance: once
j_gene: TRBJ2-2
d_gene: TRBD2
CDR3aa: CASSEPAGGPGELFF
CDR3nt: TGTGCCAGCAGTGAACCCGCGGGAGGCCCCGGGGAGCTGTTTTTT

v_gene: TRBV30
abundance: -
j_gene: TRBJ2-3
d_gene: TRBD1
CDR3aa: CAWSTGQGASDTQYF
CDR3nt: TGTGCCTGGAGTACGGGACAGGGTGCTTCAGATACGCAGTATTTT

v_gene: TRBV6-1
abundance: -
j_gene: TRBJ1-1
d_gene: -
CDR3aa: CASSERDMNTEAFF
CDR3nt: TGTGCCAGCAGTGAAAGGGACATGAACACTGAAGCTTTCTTT

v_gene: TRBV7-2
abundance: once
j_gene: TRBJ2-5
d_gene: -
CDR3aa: CASSSSSVSETQYF
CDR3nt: TGTGCCAGCAGCTCGTCCTCCGTTTCAGAGACCCAGTACTTC

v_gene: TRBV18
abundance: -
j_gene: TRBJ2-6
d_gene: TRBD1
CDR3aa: CASSILGTGVSGANVLTF
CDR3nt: TGTGCCAGCTCTATACTAGGGACAGGGGTGTCTGGGGCCAACGTCCTGACTTTC

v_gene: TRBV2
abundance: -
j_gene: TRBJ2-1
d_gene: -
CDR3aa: CASGDGVVNEQFF
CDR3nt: TGTGCCAGCGGGGACGGAGTAGTCAATGAGCAGTTCTTC

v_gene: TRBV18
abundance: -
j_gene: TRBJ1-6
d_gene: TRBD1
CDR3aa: CASFSTGRNSPLHF
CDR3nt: TGTGCCAGCTTCTCGACAGGGAGAAATTCACCCCTCCACTTT

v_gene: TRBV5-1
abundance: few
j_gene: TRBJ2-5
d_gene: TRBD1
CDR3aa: CASSPHRQGQETQYF
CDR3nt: TGCGCCAGCAGCCCCCACCGACAGGGCCAAGAGACCCAGTACTTC

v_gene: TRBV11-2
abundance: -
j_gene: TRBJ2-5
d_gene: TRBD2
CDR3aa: CASSLVGTSGGLTQYF
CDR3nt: TGTGCCAGCAGCTTAGTGGGGACTAGCGGGGGATTGACCCAGTACTTC

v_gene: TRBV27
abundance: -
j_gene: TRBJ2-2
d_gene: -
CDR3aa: CASRVAGELFF
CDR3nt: TGTGCCAGCAGGGTGGCCGGGGAGCTGTTTTTT

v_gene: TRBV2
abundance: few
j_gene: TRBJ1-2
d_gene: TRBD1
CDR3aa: CASRDRATANTF
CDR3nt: TGTGCCAGCCGAGACAGGGCGACGGCTAACACCTTC

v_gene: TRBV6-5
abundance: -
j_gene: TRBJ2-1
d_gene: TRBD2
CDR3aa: CASTASGVSYNEQFF
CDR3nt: TGTGCCAGCACCGCGAGCGGGGTCTCCTACAATGAGCAGTTCTTC

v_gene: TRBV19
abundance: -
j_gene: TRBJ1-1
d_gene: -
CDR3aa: CASSIDQDGNTEAFF
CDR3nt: TGTGCCAGTAGTATAGATCAGGACGGGAACACTGAAGCTTTCTTT

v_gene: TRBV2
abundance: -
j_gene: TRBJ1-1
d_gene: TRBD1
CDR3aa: CAIPPRDRKNTEAFF
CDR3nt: TGTGCCATCCCTCCTCGGGACAGAAAAAACACTGAAGCTTTCTTT

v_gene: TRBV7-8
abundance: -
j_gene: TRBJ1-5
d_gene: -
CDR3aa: CASSLATQRGQPQHF
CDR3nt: TGTGCCAGCAGCTTAGCAACCCAACGGGGTCAGCCCCAGCATTTT

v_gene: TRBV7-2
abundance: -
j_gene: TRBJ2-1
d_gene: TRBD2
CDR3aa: CASSPRAGGRRNEQFF
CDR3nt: TGTGCCAGCAGCCCTCGGGCGGGGGGGCGAAGGAATGAGCAGTTCTTC

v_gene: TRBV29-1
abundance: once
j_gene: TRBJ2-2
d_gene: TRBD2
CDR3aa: CSVETGSSGGANTGELFF
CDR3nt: TGCAGCGTTGAAACGGGGTCTAGCGGGGGCGCGAACACCGGGGAGCTGTTTTTT

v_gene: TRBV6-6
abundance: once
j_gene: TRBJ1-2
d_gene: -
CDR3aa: CASSRQEFYGYTF
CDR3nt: TGTGCCAGCAGTCGACAGGAGTTCTATGGCTACACCTTC

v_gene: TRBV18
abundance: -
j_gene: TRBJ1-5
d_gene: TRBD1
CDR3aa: CASSPGTVNQPQHF
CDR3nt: TGTGCCAGCTCACCAGGGACAGTCAATCAGCCCCAGCATTTT

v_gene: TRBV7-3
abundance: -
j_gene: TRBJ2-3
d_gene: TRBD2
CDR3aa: CASSPGTSGGQFTDTQYF
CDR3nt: TGTGCCAGCAGCCCCGGGACTAGCGGGGGTCAATTCACAGATACGCAGTATTTT